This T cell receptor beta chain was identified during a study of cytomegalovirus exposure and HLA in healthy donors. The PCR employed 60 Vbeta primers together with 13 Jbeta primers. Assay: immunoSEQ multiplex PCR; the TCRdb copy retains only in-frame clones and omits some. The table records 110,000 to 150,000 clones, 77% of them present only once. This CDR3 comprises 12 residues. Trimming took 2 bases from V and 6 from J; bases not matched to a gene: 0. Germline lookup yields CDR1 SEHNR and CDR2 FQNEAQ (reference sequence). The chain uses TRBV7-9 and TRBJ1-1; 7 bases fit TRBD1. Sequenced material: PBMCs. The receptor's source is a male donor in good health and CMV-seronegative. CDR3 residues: CASSLTGAEAFF. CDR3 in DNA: TGTGCCAGCAGCTTAACAGGGGCTGAAGCTTTCTTT.